These T cell receptor beta chains were read from a single sample in a study of shared T cell receptors in the human thymus. Data came from immunoSEQ multiplex PCR; TCRdb stores just in-frame clones and leaves some out. The data hold about 730,000 clones, with 75% to 90% observed a single time. These sequences were also reported in another study, on human thymus T cells.

Sequenced sample: thymocytes. The receptors shown here come from a girl less than two years old with a congenital heart defect. Each CDR3 is given with its conserved first and last residue.

len	v_gene	j_gene	CDR3aa
14	TRBV5-6	TRBJ1-5	CASSLKQGFQPQHF
18	TRBV7-8	TRBJ2-7	CASTERSGQGFLPYEQYF
16	TRBV6-5	TRBJ2-7	CASSYQRQGGTYEQYF
13	TRBV7-2	TRBJ2-7	CASSSGGGYEQYF
18	TRBV4-1	TRBJ2-3	CASSQDWGLAGRTDTQYF
11	TRBV20-1	TRBJ1-2	CSAPVIYGYTF
13	TRBV10-2	TRBJ1-2	CASRKQGSYGYTF
14	TRBV29-1	TRBJ1-1	CSGGSPLDSPKAFF
17	TRBV11-2	TRBJ2-1	CASSSHCAGGVINEQFF
14	TRBV2	TRBJ2-3	CASSETERADTQYF
16	TRBV7-9	TRBJ1-1	CASSLGGGDRRSEAFF
17	TRBV14	TRBJ2-1	CASSPGGRGKSANEQFF
18	TRBV7-9	TRBJ1-1	CASSLAFIRRGQNTEAFF
15	TRBV6-6	TRBJ2-2	CASTHGTGSSGELFF
16	TRBV2	TRBJ1-2	CASSDSRQVPNYGYTF
17	TRBV2	TRBJ2-6	CASWVRARDSGANVLTF
20	TRBV11-2	TRBJ2-7	CASSLESAELTGGQKYEQYF
16	TRBV30	TRBJ1-1	CAWSESRDRDNTEAFF
15	TRBV7-6	TRBJ1-1	CASSSSNRGPTEAFF
14	TRBV9	TRBJ1-6	CASSGGLHGSPLHF
13	TRBV6-5	TRBJ1-4	CASMGQGNEKLFF
12	TRBV25-1	TRBJ1-3	CASSDRGNTIYF
12	TRBV29-1	TRBJ2-1	CSVAQGRGEQFF
19	TRBV15	TRBJ1-1	CATSRGEPAPGQGNTEAFF
15	TRBV11-2	TRBJ1-1	CASSFLGQMNTEAFF
15	TRBV29-1	TRBJ1-1	CSVEGGGSLNTEAFF
14	TRBV30	TRBJ1-2	CAWSVPGTGAVHTF
14	TRBV10-3	TRBJ1-3	CAASGQGYGNTIYF
12	TRBV5-6	TRBJ2-2	CASSLLQKELFF
15	TRBV18	TRBJ2-2	CASSPPAGYTGELFF
14	TRBV5-4	TRBJ1-2	CASSSTGGDYGYTF